The clone carrying this T cell receptor (beta chain) has a count of ten or more. Antigen unknown. A junction end diverges from the germline sequence, so it may reflect a read error. This entry is derived from a study of T-cell reconstitution after alpha-beta-depleted transplantation in children. During its preparation, the TCRbeta library received unique molecular identifiers. TCRdb called the PCR reads again in MiXCR, with one record for every CDR3 protein. The sample contains about 980,000 distinct CDR3 sequences, less than 30% of which appear only once. Study-level findings and limits: Roughly two months post-transplant, alpha-beta T cells reportedly originated from several hundred graft clones that had expanded. Surviving recipient T cells and thymic progenitors produced the high day-60 TCRbeta diversity seen in some patients. Diversity and T-cell counts at one year after transplant derived mostly from new T cells.

The sample consisted of PBMCs, mostly from graft donor cells, taken 360 days after TCRalphabeta/CD19-depleted stem cell transplant. The TCR was taken from a boy under three years old who had a stem cell transplant for SCID, so the T cells may come from the graft donor.

CDR3 protein: CASSLGQINTEAFF. CDR3 DNA sequence: TGTGCCAGCAGCCTCGGACAGATAAACACTGAAGCTTTCTTT. The rearrangement joins TRBV5-1 to TRBJ1-1, with D perhaps matching TRBD1 (6 bases). Germline V gene data show CDR1 as SGHRS and CDR2 as YFSETQ. This CDR3 contains 14 residues.